This T cell receptor (beta chain) was sequenced during a study of control samples from healthy donors and cancer patients. Data came from immunoSEQ multiplex PCR; TCRdb stores just in-frame clones and leaves some out. The sample holds approximately 100,000 clones, about 89% seen once. CDR3 size: 16 residues. Germline V lookup: CDR1 LNHDA, CDR2 SQIVND (reference sequence). V lost 5 bases and J lost 1; bases outside the gene matches: 6. The source is a young man in good health. The genes are TRBV19 and TRBJ2-3, with 10 bases that match TRBD1. Input material: blood. The CDR3 protein is CASSFDRGLRTDTQYF. The CDR3 coding sequence is TGTGCCAGTAGTTTTGACAGGGGGCTACGCACAGATACGCAGTATTTT.